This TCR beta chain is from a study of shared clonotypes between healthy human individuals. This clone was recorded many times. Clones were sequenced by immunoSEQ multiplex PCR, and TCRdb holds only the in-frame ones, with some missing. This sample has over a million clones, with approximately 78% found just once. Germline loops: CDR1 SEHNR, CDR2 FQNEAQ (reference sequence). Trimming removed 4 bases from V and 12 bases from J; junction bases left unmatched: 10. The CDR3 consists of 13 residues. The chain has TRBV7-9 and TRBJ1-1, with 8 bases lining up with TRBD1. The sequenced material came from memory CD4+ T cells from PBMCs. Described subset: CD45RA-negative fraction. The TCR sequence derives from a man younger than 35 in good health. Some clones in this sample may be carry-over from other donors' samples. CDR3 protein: CASSSQTQGETFF. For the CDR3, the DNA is TGTGCCAGCAGCTCCCAAACACAGGGGGAGACTTTCTTT.